This TCR beta chain is drawn from a study of cytomegalovirus exposure and HLA in healthy donors. Broader study findings: Productive status was seen about 90% or about 30% of the time for most TCR beta V segments in an earlier analysis.

With respect to this clone: Its antigen is undetermined.

With 60 Vbeta and 13 Jbeta primers, the PCR was carried out. The assay was immunoSEQ multiplex PCR, and TCRdb's table has in-frame clones only and misses some. The sample includes 150,000 to 200,000 clones. Between the trimmed V and J ends, which lost 1 base and 7 bases, there was a span of 17 bases. From germline, CDR1 is KGHSH and CDR2 LQKENI. The CDR3 sequence is 16 residues long. Despite likely unrecorded immune exposures, the donors were nominally healthy at the time of sampling. The sequenced sample was PBMCs. This clonotype originated in a woman between 18 and 30 years old in good health and CMV-seropositive. This sequence joins TRBV18 and TRBJ2-1; unclear D gene. The CDR3 spells CASSPQSPNYLNEQFF. The CDR3 DNA reads as TGTGCCAGCTCACCACAATCCCCCAACTACTTAAATGAGCAGTTCTTC.